The TCR beta chain under discussion was sequenced for a study of blood T cell repertoires in COVID-19. Study-wide background: In each case, the material was cDNA or gDNA derived from T cells, B-cell-depleted T cells, or PBMCs.

Using immunoSEQ multiplex PCR, the repertoire was profiled, and TCRdb retains in-frame clones only, with some absent. The profile shows approximately 150,000 clones, roughly 93% of them singletons. Germline V CDR1 and CDR2: KGHSH, LQKENI. The ends lost 4 bases at V and 4 bases at J; junction bases unmatched: 5. The CDR3 runs to 15 residues. Seattle researchers signed up patients amid active infection and tracked them longitudinally. J is TRBJ2-3 and V is TRBV18, with 10 bases matching TRBD2. The source material was peripheral blood. This clonotype was sampled from a man between 18 and 29 years old with COVID-19, enrolled during active disease. The CDR3 coding sequence is TGTGCCAGCTCACATTTAGCGGGAGGACCAGATACGCAGTATTTT. Translation: CASSHLAGGPDTQYF.